The rows below give T cell receptor beta chains drawn from one sample of a study of CD8+ T cells in alopecia areata. The assay was immunoSEQ multiplex PCR, and TCRdb's table has in-frame clones only and misses some. Among over 150,000 clones listed, approximately 60% were seen once. Material: CD8+ T cells sorted from blood. The receptor set was obtained from a human donor in good health. CDR3s include the opening cysteine and the closing phenylalanine or tryptophan. A D gene is named only where the DNA matches it firmly. Only part of the rows carry a size: once, few, many, or a class if the clone is expanded.

d_gene: -
len: 11
v_gene: TRBV29-1
j_gene: TRBJ2-2
abundance: few
CDR3nt: TGCAGCGTCACAGAGACCGGGGAGCTGTTTTTT
CDR3aa: CSVTETGELFF

d_gene: -
len: 12
v_gene: TRBV27
j_gene: TRBJ2-5
abundance: -
CDR3nt: TGTGCCAGCCCGGACAAACAAGAGACCCAGTACTTC
CDR3aa: CASPDKQETQYF

d_gene: TRBD2
len: 16
v_gene: TRBV5-6
j_gene: TRBJ2-5
abundance: -
CDR3nt: TGTGCCAGCAGTCCAACTAGCGGGGGCCTCCAAGAGACCCAGTACTTC
CDR3aa: CASSPTSGGLQETQYF

d_gene: TRBD1
len: 14
v_gene: TRBV6-5
j_gene: TRBJ1-1
abundance: -
CDR3nt: TGTGCCAGCAGTTCCGGGACAGGGGCCCCCGAAGCTTTCTTT
CDR3aa: CASSSGTGAPEAFF

d_gene: -
len: 13
v_gene: TRBV19
j_gene: TRBJ1-1
abundance: few
CDR3nt: TGTGCCAGTAGTATACGGGTGAACACTGAAGCTTTCTTT
CDR3aa: CASSIRVNTEAFF

d_gene: -
len: 15
v_gene: TRBV30
j_gene: TRBJ1-5
abundance: -
CDR3nt: TGTGCCTGGAGTGTATTCGGGGGAGGGAATCAGCCCCAGCATTTT
CDR3aa: CAWSVFGGGNQPQHF

d_gene: -
len: 10
v_gene: TRBV29-1
j_gene: TRBJ2-2
abundance: few
CDR3nt: TGCAGCGGTTACACCGGGGAGCTGTTTTTT
CDR3aa: CSGYTGELFF

d_gene: -
len: 13
v_gene: TRBV5-1
j_gene: TRBJ1-1
abundance: -
CDR3nt: TGCGCCAGCAGTCTCCCAGGGGACACTGAAGCTTTCTTT
CDR3aa: CASSLPGDTEAFF

d_gene: -
len: 13
v_gene: TRBV19
j_gene: TRBJ2-1
abundance: -
CDR3nt: TGTGCCAGTAGTATAGTAAGGGGCAATGAGCAGTTCTTC
CDR3aa: CASSIVRGNEQFF

d_gene: -
len: 14
v_gene: TRBV19
j_gene: TRBJ2-7
abundance: -
CDR3nt: TGTGCCAGTAGTATAGCCAGGGAACCCTACGAGCAGTACTTC
CDR3aa: CASSIAREPYEQYF

d_gene: -
len: 16
v_gene: TRBV2
j_gene: TRBJ1-2
abundance: -
CDR3nt: TGTGCCAGCAGTGAAGCGCTTTCACAGTTGAACTATGGCTACACCTTC
CDR3aa: CASSEALSQLNYGYTF

d_gene: TRBD1
len: 16
v_gene: TRBV30
j_gene: TRBJ1-2
abundance: -
CDR3nt: TGTGCCTGGACCCGGACAGGGTGGGGTTCCTCGTATGGCTACACCTTC
CDR3aa: CAWTRTGWGSSYGYTF

d_gene: -
len: 16
v_gene: TRBV18
j_gene: TRBJ1-5
abundance: -
CDR3nt: TGTGCCAGCTCACCGGCGGCAGAACTTAGCAATCAGCCCCAGCATTTT
CDR3aa: CASSPAAELSNQPQHF

d_gene: -
len: 16
v_gene: TRBV27
j_gene: TRBJ2-6
abundance: -
CDR3nt: TGTGCCAGCAGCCCCATGCTTGGGGATGGGGCCAACGTCCTGACTTTC
CDR3aa: CASSPMLGDGANVLTF

d_gene: -
len: 14
v_gene: TRBV4-1
j_gene: TRBJ1-2
abundance: -
CDR3nt: TGCGCCAGCAGCCAAGGCGGTATGGGAGACGGCTACACCTTC
CDR3aa: CASSQGGMGDGYTF

d_gene: TRBD2
len: 12
v_gene: TRBV13
j_gene: TRBJ2-4
abundance: few
CDR3nt: TGTGCCAGCAGCTTTCGGCCGGGGGGGCAGTACTTC
CDR3aa: CASSFRPGGQYF